One sample yielded the 24 T cell receptor beta chains listed below, sequenced in a study of blood T cell repertoires in COVID-19 (dated by TCRdb to the early 2020s). Libraries were built with the immunoSEQ multiplex PCR assay. TCRdb took over this immuneACCESS table, retaining in-frame rearrangements with V and J assigned. Such tables are incomplete; in checked studies, under half of the missing clones stem from an unresolved V gene, and the remainder is unexplained. Recorded for this sample are some 95,000 clones; over 70% of them occurred a single time. The ten biggest clones cover roughly 8.2% of the sample. Material for sequencing was peripheral blood. All receptors derive from a man aged 45 to 65 who had recovered from COVID-19.

The V call is TRBV19, the J call TRBJ1-3; TRBD1 is a possible D gene (6 bases). The CDR3 sequence is 15 residues long. Looked up from germline, CDR1 is LNHDA and CDR2 is SQIVND (reference sequence). Trimming shortened V by 7 bases and J by 0 bases, and 13 bases separated the two germline ends. This CDR3 is CASIVQGHSGNTIYF. In DNA form, the CDR3 reads TGTGCCAGTATCGTCCAGGGACACTCTGGAAACACCATATATTTT.

This chain joins TRBV2 and TRBJ1-1; D remains unclear. Germline loops: CDR1 SNHLY, CDR2 FYNNEI. The CDR3 covers 15 residues. V lost 5 bases, J lost 1 base, and 14 bases lay in between. This CDR3 is CASSWAPIQNTEAFF. The CDR3 nucleotides read TGTGCCAGCAGTTGGGCCCCGATTCAGAACACTGAAGCTTTCTTT. Supplemented by reference TRBV2 and TRBJ1-1, the full variable domain reads EPEVTQTPSHQVTQMGQEVILRCVPISNHLYFYWYRQILGQKVEFLVSFYNNEISEKSEIFDDQFSVERPDGSNFTLKIRSTKLEDSAMYFCASSWAPIQNTEAFFGQGTRLTVV.

The chain has TRBV28 and TRBJ2-2; a possible D gene is TRBD1 (6 bases). The CDR3 length is 16 residues. V was cut by 6 bases and J by 3 bases, with 17 bases left in between. In germline, CDR1 is MDHEN, CDR2 SYDVKM. CDR3 sequence: CASSQGSLMDTGELFF. CDR3 coding DNA: TGTGCCAGCAGCCAGGGGTCCCTAATGGACACCGGGGAGCTGTTTTTT.

This chain joins TRBV30 and TRBJ1-4; D is uncertain. Germline-derived CDR1 and CDR2 are GTSNPN and SVGIG (reference sequence). The V gene lost 0 bases and the J gene lost 7 bases, with 9 bases spanning the gap. The CDR3 has 13 amino acids. The CDR3 region is CAWSVLPVEKLFF. CDR3 bases: TGTGCCTGGAGTGTACTACCGGTTGAAAAACTGTTTTTT.

V is TRBV11-1 and J is TRBJ2-7; 8 nucleotides match TRBD1. The CDR3 consists of 13 residues. V lost 3 bases and J lost 6; bases outside the gene matches: 4. CDR1 and CDR2 (germline): SGHAT, FQDESV (reference sequence). CDR3 residues: CASSLQGAGEQYF. The CDR3 DNA follows: TGTGCCAGCAGCTTGCAGGGGGCTGGCGAGCAGTACTTC.

The chain combines TRBV2 with TRBJ1-1, with D unresolved. The germline gives CDR1 SNHLY, CDR2 FYNNEI. The CDR3 spans 11 residues. Trimming removed 7 bases from V and 2 bases from J, with 5 bases in between. CDR3 coding DNA: TGTGCCAGCACCAGAAACACTGAAGCTTTCTTT. This gives the protein CASTRNTEAFF.

This clone was seen a handful of times. V usage is TRBV6-6 and J usage is TRBJ1-2; 7 positions match TRBD1. This CDR3 spans 14 amino acids. CDR1 is MNHNY, CDR2 SVGAGI, per germline (reference sequence). V dropped 5 bases and J dropped 1; count of bases not matched to a gene: 4. CDR3 sequence reads: CASSVRDSNYGYTF. For the CDR3, the DNA is TGTGCCAGCAGTGTCCGGGACAGTAACTATGGCTACACCTTC.

The rearrangement joins TRBV5-4 to TRBJ1-2; TRBD1 matches 8 bases. V was pared by 5 bases and J by 5 bases, with 8 bases of the junction left unmatched. Looked up from germline, CDR1 is SGHNT and CDR2 is YYREEE (reference sequence). CDR3 length: 14 amino acids. The CDR3 DNA follows: TGTGCCAGCAGTCTGGACAGGGTTAGTTATGGCTACACCTTC. It yields the protein CASSLDRVSYGYTF.

This clone came up a few times. CDR3 sequence: CASSLDIGRNYGYTF. The CDR3 DNA reads TGTGCCAGCAGCTTAGATATCGGCAGGAACTATGGCTACACCTTC. The chain carries TRBV11-2 and TRBJ1-2, with D uncertain. There are 15 residues in the CDR3. The V end was cut by 0 bases, the J end by 2 bases, with 10 bases between. Germline CDR1 reads SGHAT; CDR2 reads FQNNGV.

The table lists this clone with many counts. The chain carries TRBV7-3 and TRBJ2-6, with a tentative D call TRBD2 (6 bases). CDR3 length equals 15 residues. Per the germline V gene, CDR1 is SGHTA and CDR2 is FQGTGA. V shed 6 bases and J shed 7 bases, with 16 bases lying between them. Written as DNA, the CDR3 is TGTGCCAGCAGGGGGAGGTCCTTTGGAGCCAACGTCCTGACTTTC. Translated, it gives CASRGRSFGANVLTF.

This clone was observed a few times. The chain is built from TRBV2 and TRBJ1-2, with D tentatively TRBD1 (6 bases). Trimming took off 4 bases at V and 4 bases at J, with 10 bases between the two ends. The germline CDR1 and CDR2 sequences are SNHLY and FYNNEI. The CDR3 has 13 residues. The CDR3 spells CASSGETGYGYTF. The DNA for the CDR3 is TGTGCCAGCAGTGGGGAGACAGGCTATGGCTACACCTTC.

The V and J genes are TRBV29-1 and TRBJ1-2, with 10 bases identical to TRBD1. Germline assignment: CDR1 SQVTM and CDR2 ANQGSEA. V dropped 6 bases and J dropped 7; count of bases not matched to a gene: 8. CDR3 length equals 13 residues. The CDR3 loop reads CSVPGQGVGGYTF. In nucleotides, the CDR3 is TGCAGCGTGCCCGGACAGGGGGTAGGTGGCTACACCTTC.

This rearrangement joins TRBV3-1 (or the pseudogene TRBV3-2) to TRBJ2-2; D is undetermined. The CDR3 is made up of 12 amino acids. V was cut by 4 bases and J by 6 bases, with 6 bases left in between. Germline CDR1 reads LGHDT; CDR2 reads YNNKEL (reference sequence). Here the CDR3 reads CASSLQAGELFF. CDR3 DNA: TGTGCCAGCAGCCTCCAGGCCGGGGAGCTGTTTTTT.

The table lists this clone with a few counts. The V and J genes are TRBV9 and TRBJ2-7; 8 bases map to TRBD2. Germline loops: CDR1 SGDLS, CDR2 YYNGEE. V shed 4 bases, J shed 7 bases, and the junction held 7 bases outside the gene matches. CDR3 size: 13 residues. The chain's CDR3 is CASSISGGREQYF. The CDR3 region has the DNA TGTGCCAGCAGCATAAGCGGGGGTCGAGAGCAGTACTTC.

This rearrangement joins TRBV5-1 to TRBJ2-1, with TRBD2 identical over 13 bases. In germline, CDR1 is SGHRS, CDR2 YFSETQ. This CDR3 spans 17 amino acids. V was pared by 2 bases and J by 0 bases, with 2 bases of the junction left unmatched. The chain's CDR3 is CASSLRLAGGSYNEQFF. The CDR3 DNA is TGCGCCAGCAGCTTAAGACTAGCGGGGGGCTCCTACAATGAGCAGTTCTTC.

Only one count was recorded for this clone. The V and J genes are TRBV19 and TRBJ2-7; D gene ambiguous. V lost 11 bases and J lost 3, with 11 bases in between. CDR1 is LNHDA and CDR2 is SQIVND in the germline V gene (reference sequence). The CDR3 is 11 amino acids. The CDR3 loop is CAPSTYYEQYF. CDR3 DNA sequence: TGTGCCCCGTCTACTTACTACGAGCAGTACTTC.

This clone showed up just once. The chain joins TRBV5-4 to TRBJ1-5, with 7 nucleotides matching TRBD1. Germline lookup yields CDR1 SGHNT and CDR2 YYREEE (reference sequence). The CDR3 contains 14 residues. Germline trimming cut 5 bases from V and 3 bases from J; bases unmatched to any gene: 5. The DNA of the CDR3 is TGTGCCAGCAGTTCTGACAGGGACAATCAGCCCCAGCATTTT. Translated, it gives CASSSDRDNQPQHF.

This rearrangement joins TRBV2 to TRBJ1-2; 8 bases agree with TRBD1. The V gene's germline CDR1 is SNHLY and CDR2 FYNNEI. The CDR3 has 13 residues. The V gene end was trimmed by 4 bases and the J gene end by 5 bases; junction bases not matched to a gene: 3. The CDR3 sequence: CASSARTGYGYTF. The CDR3 DNA reads as TGTGCCAGCAGTGCCAGGACAGGGTATGGCTACACCTTC.

The chain links TRBV3-1 (or the pseudogene TRBV3-2) to TRBJ1-6; 10 bases line up with TRBD1. Unmatched junction bases numbered 4, after V lost 3 bases and J lost 8 bases. Germline-derived CDR1 and CDR2 are LGHDT and YNNKEL (reference sequence). This CDR3 comprises 15 residues. CDR3 bases: TGTGCCAGCAGCCAGGGGGACAGGGGTTATTCACCCCTCCACTTT. This sequence encodes CASSQGDRGYSPLHF.

The chain recombines TRBV30 with TRBJ1-5; D might be TRBD1 (6 bases). The germline gives CDR1 GTSNPN, CDR2 SVGIG (reference sequence). This CDR3 is 13 amino acids long. Trimming removed 5 bases at V and 12 bases at J, with 20 bases between. The CDR3 sequence: CAWSDSNFINQHF. The DNA of the CDR3 is TGTGCCTGGTCGGACAGTAATTTCATTAACCAGCATTTT.

V gene TRBV3-1 (or the pseudogene TRBV3-2) combines with J gene TRBJ1-2; D gene uncertain. Trimming left V 2 bases short and J 2 bases short, with 18 bases between. Germline V lookup: CDR1 LGHDT, CDR2 YNNKEL (reference sequence). The CDR3 has 17 residues. The CDR3 sequence is CASSQPYASLPNYGYTF. DNA of the CDR3: TGTGCCAGCAGCCAACCCTATGCGAGTTTACCGAACTATGGCTACACCTTC.

The J gene is TRBJ1-6, the V gene TRBV9; TRBD1 matches 7 bases. Germline V gives CDR1 SGDLS, CDR2 YYNGEE. The CDR3 consists of 15 residues. V was clipped by 0 bases and J by 10 bases; unmatched bases: 7. In DNA, the CDR3 is TGTGCCAGCAGCGTAGATAAGACAGGGCAATCACCCCTCCACTTT. Its translation: CASSVDKTGQSPLHF.

Only a few counts were recorded for this clone. CDR3 in amino acids: CASEPGQNYGYTF. In DNA, the CDR3 is TGTGCCAGCGAACCTGGACAGAACTATGGCTACACCTTC. V is TRBV6-5 and J is TRBJ1-2; D perhaps matches TRBD1 (6 bases). The V gene's germline CDR1 is MNHEY and CDR2 SVGAGI. Trimming stripped 8 bases from V and 2 bases from J, with 12 bases between. The CDR3 loop spans 13 amino acids.

V and J are TRBV29-1 and TRBJ2-3; possibly TRBD2 for D (6 bases). Trimming cost V 3 bases and J 3 bases, with 10 bases left between them. This CDR3 has 13 amino acids. Germline V gives CDR1 SQVTM, CDR2 ANQGSEA. CDR3 DNA sequence: TGCAGCGTTGATCTGGGGGGTACAGATACGCAGTATTTT. It specifies CSVDLGGTDTQYF.